This T cell receptor beta chain was identified during a study of Ad26.COV2.S vaccination and SARS-CoV-2 variants. Turning to the study itself: As a participant in COV1001, the donor was in the Ad26.COV2.S trial arm. The study gave Ad26.COV2.S intramuscularly, once or twice 56 days apart.

Noted treatment: over 15 received Ad26.COV2.S at low or high dose, single or two shots; several received placebo; per-sample allocation not given. On day 63 after the first injection, vaccine and placebo recipients gave samples. An 18-55-year-old adult in Boston served as donor. General study findings and limits: Responses of spike-specific T cells (both CD8+ and CD4+) reportedly showed substantial breadth after vaccination.

On this clone itself: Antigen: not known.

Sequencing used immunoSEQ multiplex PCR; TCRdb keeps in-frame clones, though not all of them. Among 500,000 or so clones, about 91% were seen once, and the ten largest hold roughly 2.5%. This receptor was identified in a person aged 18-60 years who received the Ad26.COV2.S COVID-19 vaccine or a placebo. The sequencing here drew on peripheral blood, taken in a trial of Ad26.COV2.S vaccine versus placebo.

DNA for the CDR3: TGTGCCAGCAGCTTGGGACCCCCTGCCGGGGCCTCCGGGGGGACCCAGTACTTC. Its protein product is CASSLGPPAGASGGTQYF. The chain employs TRBV5-6 and TRBJ2-5, with a tentative D call TRBD2 (6 bases). The CDR3 sequence is 18 residues long. The V gene's germline CDR1 is SGHDT and CDR2 YYEEEE. The ends were cut back, 0 bases at V and 7 bases at J, with 25 bases in the middle.